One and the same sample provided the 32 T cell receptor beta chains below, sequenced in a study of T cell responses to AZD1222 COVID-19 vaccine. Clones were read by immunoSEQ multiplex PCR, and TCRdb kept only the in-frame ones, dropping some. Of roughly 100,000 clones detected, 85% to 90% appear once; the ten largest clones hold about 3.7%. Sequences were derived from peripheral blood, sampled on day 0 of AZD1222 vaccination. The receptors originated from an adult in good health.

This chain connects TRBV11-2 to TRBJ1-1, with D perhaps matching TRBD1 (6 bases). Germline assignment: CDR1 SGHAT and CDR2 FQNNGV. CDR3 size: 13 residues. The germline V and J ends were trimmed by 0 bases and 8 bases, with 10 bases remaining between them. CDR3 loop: CASSLDLGAEAFF. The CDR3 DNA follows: TGTGCCAGCAGCTTAGATCTGGGGGCGGAAGCTTTCTTT.

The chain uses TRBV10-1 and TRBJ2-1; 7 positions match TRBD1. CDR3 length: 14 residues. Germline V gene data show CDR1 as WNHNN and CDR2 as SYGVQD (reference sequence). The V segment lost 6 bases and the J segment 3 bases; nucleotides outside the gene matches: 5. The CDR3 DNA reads TGCGCCAGCAGCCGATGGGACAGCTACAATGAGCAGTTCTTC. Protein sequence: CASSRWDSYNEQFF.

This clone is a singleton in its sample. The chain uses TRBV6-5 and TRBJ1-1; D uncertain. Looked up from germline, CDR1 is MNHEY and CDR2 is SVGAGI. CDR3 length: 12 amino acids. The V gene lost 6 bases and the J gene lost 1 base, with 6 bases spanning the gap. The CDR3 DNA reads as TGTGCCAGCAGAACCCAGAACACTGAAGCTTTCTTT. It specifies CASRTQNTEAFF.

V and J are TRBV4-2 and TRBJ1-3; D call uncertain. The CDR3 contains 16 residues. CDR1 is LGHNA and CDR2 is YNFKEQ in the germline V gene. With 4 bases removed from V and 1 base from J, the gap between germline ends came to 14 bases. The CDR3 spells CASSPGSFASGNTIYF. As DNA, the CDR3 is TGTGCCAGCAGCCCCGGGAGCTTTGCATCTGGAAACACCATATATTTT.

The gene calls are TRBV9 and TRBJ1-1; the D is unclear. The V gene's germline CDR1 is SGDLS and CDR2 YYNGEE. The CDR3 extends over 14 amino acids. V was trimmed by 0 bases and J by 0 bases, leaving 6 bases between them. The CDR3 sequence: CASSVDVMNTEAFF. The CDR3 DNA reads TGTGCCAGCAGCGTAGACGTTATGAACACTGAAGCTTTCTTT.

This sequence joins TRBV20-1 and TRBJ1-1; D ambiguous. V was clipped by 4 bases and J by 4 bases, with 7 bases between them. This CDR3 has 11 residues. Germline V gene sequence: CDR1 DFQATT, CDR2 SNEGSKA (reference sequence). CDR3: CSATLTTEAFF. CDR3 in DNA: TGCAGTGCTACGTTAACCACTGAAGCTTTCTTT.

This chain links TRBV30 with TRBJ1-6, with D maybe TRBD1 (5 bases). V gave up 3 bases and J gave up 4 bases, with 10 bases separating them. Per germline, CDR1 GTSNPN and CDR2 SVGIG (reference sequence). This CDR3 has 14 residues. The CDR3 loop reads CAWRRDQYNSPLHF. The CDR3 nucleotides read TGTGCCTGGAGGAGGGACCAATATAATTCACCCCTCCACTTT.

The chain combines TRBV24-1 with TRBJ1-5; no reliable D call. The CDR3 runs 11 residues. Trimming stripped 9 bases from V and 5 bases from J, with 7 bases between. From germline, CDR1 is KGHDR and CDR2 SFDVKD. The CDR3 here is CATDCYQPQHF. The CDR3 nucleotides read TGTGCCACCGACTGTTATCAGCCCCAGCATTTT.

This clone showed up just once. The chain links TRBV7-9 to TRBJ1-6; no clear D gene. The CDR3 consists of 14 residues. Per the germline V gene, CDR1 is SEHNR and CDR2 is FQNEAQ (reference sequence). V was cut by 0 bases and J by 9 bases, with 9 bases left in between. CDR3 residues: CASSLAIRSSPLHF. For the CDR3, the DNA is TGTGCCAGCAGCTTAGCCATACGGAGTTCACCCCTCCACTTT.

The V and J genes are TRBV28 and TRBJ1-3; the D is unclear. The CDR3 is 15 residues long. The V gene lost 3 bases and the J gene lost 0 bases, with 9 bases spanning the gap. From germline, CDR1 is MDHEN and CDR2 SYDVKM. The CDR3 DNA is TGTGCCAGCAGTTTTGAATCGAGCTCTGGAAACACCATATATTTT. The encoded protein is CASSFESSSGNTIYF.

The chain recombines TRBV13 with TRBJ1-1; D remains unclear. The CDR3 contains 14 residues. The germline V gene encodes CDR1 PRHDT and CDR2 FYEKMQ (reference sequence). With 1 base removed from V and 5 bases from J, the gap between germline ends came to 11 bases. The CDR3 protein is CASSLVDIGTEAFF. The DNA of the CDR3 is TGTGCCAGCAGCTTAGTGGATATAGGAACTGAAGCTTTCTTT. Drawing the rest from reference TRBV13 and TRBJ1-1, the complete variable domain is AAGVIQSPRHLIKEKRETATLKCYPIPRHDTVYWYQQGPGQDPQFLISFYEKMQSDKGSIPDRFSAQQFSDYHSELNMSSLELGDSALYFCASSLVDIGTEAFFGQGTRLTVV.

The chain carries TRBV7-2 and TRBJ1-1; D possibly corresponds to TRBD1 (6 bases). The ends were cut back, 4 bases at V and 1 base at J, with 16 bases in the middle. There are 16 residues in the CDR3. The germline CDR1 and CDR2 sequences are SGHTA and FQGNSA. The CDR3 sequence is CASSYRGGAPNTEAFF. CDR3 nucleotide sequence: TGTGCCAGCAGCTACCGAGGGGGGGCCCCGAACACTGAAGCTTTCTTT.

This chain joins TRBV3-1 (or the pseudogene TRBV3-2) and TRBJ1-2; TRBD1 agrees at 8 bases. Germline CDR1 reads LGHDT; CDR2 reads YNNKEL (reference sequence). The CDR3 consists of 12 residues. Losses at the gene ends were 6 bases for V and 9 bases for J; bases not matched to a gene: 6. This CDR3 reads CASSLGQGRYTF. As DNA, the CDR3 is TGTGCCAGCAGTCTCGGACAGGGTCGCTACACCTTC.

The CDR3 DNA reads as TGCGCCAGCAGTTCTGAGGGGCAATTGGAAGCTTTCTTT. Residues: CASSSEGQLEAFF. The gene calls are TRBV5-1 and TRBJ1-1, with TRBD1 as a possible D gene (5 bases). This CDR3 spans 13 amino acids. The germline V gene encodes CDR1 SGHRS and CDR2 YFSETQ. Trimming shortened V by 5 bases and J by 8 bases, and 16 bases separated the two germline ends.

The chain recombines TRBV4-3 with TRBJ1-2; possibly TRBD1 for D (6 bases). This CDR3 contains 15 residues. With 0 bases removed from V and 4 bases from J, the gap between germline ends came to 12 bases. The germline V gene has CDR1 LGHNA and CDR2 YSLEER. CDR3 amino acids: CASSQDYPGVYGYTF. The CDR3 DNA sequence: TGCGCCAGCAGCCAAGACTACCCAGGGGTCTATGGCTACACCTTC.

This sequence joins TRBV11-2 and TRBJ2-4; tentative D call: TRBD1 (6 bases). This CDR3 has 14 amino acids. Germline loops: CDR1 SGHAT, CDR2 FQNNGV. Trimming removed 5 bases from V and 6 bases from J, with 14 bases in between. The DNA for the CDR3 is TGTGCCAGCAGCCGAACAGGGCTTGGAAACATTCAGTACTTC. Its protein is CASSRTGLGNIQYF.

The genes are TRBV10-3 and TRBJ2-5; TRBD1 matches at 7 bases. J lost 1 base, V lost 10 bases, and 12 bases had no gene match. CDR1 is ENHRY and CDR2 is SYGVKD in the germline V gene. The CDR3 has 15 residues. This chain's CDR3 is CATRGQGVTQETQYF. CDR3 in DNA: TGTGCCACCCGCGGGCAGGGGGTGACCCAAGAGACCCAGTACTTC.

The CDR3 DNA is TGTGCCAGCAGCTTAGGCCGCGGGGGGGCGGCGGATACGCAGTATTTT. This encodes CASSLGRGGAADTQYF. V usage is TRBV7-2 and J usage is TRBJ2-3, with 9 bases lining up with TRBD2. CDR1 SGHTA and CDR2 FQGNSA come from the germline V gene. V shed 1 base, J shed 6 bases, and the junction held 8 bases outside the gene matches. The CDR3 length is 16 residues. Combining the CDR3 with reference TRBV7-2 and TRBJ2-3 gives the whole variable domain GAGVSQSPSNKVTEKGKDVELRCDPISGHTALYWYRQSLGQGLEFLIYFQGNSAPDKSGLPSDRFSAERTGGSVSTLTIQRTQQEDSAVYLCASSLGRGGAADTQYFGPGTRLTVL.

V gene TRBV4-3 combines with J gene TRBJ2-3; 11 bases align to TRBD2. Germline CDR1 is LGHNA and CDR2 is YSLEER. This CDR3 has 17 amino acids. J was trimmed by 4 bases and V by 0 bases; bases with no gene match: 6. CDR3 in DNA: TGCGCCAGCAGCCAAGAGGGTAGCGGGGGGGATGCAGATACGCAGTATTTT. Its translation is CASSQEGSGGDADTQYF.

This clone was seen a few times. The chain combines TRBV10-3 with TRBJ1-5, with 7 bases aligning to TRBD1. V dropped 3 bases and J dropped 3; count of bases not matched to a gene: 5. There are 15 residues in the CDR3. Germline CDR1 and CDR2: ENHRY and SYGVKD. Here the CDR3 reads CAISDSTGNNQPQHF. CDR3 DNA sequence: TGTGCCATCAGTGACTCGACAGGGAACAATCAGCCCCAGCATTTT.

CDR3 residues: CASTPWAAEETEAFF. The CDR3 nucleotides read TGTGCCAGCACTCCTTGGGCCGCTGAGGAGACTGAAGCTTTCTTT. The rearrangement uses TRBV2 and TRBJ1-1; unclear D gene. The CDR3 spans 15 residues. V lost 7 bases to trimming and J lost 5 bases, with 20 bases between them. Germline CDR1 and CDR2: SNHLY and FYNNEI.

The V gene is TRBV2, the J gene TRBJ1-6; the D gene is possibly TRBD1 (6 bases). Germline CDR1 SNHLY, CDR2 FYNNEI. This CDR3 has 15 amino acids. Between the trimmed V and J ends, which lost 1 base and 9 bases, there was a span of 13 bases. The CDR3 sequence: CASSEGGGWGSPLHF. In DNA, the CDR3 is TGTGCCAGCAGTGAAGGAGGGGGGTGGGGTTCACCCCTCCACTTT. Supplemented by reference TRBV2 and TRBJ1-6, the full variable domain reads EPEVTQTPSHQVTQMGQEVILRCVPISNHLYFYWYRQILGQKVEFLVSFYNNEISEKSEIFDDQFSVERPDGSNFTLKIRSTKLEDSAMYFCASSEGGGWGSPLHFGNGTRLTVT.

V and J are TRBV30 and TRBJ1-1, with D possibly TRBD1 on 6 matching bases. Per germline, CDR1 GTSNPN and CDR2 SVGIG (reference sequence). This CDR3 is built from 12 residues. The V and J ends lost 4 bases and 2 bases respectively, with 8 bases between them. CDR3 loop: CAWTGVNTEAFF. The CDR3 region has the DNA TGTGCCTGGACAGGGGTTAACACTGAAGCTTTCTTT. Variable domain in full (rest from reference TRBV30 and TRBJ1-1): SQTIHQWPATLVQPVGSPLSLECTVEGTSNPNLYWYRQAAGRGLQLLFYSVGIGQISSEVPQNLSASRPQDRQFILSSKKLLLSDSGFYLCAWTGVNTEAFFGQGTRLTVV.

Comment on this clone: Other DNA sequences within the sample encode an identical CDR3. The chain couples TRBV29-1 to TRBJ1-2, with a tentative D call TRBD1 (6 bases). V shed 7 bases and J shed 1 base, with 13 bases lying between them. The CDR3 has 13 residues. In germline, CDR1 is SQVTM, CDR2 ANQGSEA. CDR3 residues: CSAETGDNYGYTF. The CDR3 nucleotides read TGCAGCGCAGAGACAGGAGATAACTATGGCTACACCTTC.

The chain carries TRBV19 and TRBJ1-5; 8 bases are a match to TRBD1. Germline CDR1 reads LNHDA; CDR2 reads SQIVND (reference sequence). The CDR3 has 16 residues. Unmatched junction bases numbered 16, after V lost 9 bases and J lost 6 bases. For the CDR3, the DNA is TGTGCCAGAAGGGACAGGACTCGTCAGATAAGTCAGCCCCAGCATTTT. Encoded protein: CARRDRTRQISQPQHF. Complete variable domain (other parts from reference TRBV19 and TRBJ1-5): DGGITQSPKYLFRKEGQNVTLSCEQNLNHDAMYWYRQDPGQGLRLIYYSQIVNDFQKGDIAEGYSVSREKKESFPLTVTSAQKNPTAFYLCARRDRTRQISQPQHFGDGTRLSIL.

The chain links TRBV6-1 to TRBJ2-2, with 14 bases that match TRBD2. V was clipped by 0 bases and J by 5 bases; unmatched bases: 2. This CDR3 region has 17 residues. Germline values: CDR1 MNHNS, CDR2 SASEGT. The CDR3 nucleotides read TGTGCCAGCAGTGAAGCGAGACTAGCGGGGGGGACCGGGGAGCTGTTTTTT. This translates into CASSEARLAGGTGELFF.

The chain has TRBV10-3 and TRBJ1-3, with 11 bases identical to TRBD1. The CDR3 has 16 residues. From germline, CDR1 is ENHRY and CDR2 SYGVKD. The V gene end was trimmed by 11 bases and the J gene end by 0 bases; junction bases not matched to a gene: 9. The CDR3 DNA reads TGTGCCTCGTCCCGGGACAGGGGGAACTCTGGAAACACCATATATTTT. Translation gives CASSRDRGNSGNTIYF.

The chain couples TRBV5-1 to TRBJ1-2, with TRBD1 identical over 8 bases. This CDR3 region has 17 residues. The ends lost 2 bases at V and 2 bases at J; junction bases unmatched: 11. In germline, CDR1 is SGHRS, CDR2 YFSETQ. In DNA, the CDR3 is TGCGCCAGCAGCTTACCCAGGGGGCCGGTTGAGAACTATGGCTACACCTTC. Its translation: CASSLPRGPVENYGYTF.

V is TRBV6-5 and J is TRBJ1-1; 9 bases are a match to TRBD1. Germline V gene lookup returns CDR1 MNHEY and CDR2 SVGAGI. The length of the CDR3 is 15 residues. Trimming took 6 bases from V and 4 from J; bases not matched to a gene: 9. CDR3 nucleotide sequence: TGTGCCAGCAGAGGGACAGGGAGGTTGGTCACTGAAGCTTTCTTT. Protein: CASRGTGRLVTEAFF.

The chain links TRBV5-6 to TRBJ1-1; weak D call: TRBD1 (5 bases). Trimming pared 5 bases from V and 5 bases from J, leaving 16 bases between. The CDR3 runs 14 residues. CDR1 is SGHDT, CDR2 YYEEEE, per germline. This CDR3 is CASSRRDAGTEAFF. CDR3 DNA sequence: TGTGCCAGCAGTCGTCGGGACGCGGGGACTGAAGCTTTCTTT.

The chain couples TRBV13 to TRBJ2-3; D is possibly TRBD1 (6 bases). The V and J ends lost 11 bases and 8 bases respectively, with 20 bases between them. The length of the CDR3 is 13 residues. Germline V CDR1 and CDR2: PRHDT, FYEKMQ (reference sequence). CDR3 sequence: CADEPKGVGTQYF. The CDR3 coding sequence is TGTGCCGACGAGCCTAAGGGGGTTGGTACGCAGTATTTT.

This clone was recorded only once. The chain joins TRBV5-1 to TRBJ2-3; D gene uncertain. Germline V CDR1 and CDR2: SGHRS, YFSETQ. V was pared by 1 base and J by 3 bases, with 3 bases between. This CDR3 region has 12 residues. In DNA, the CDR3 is TGCGCCAGCAGCTTGTTGACAGATACGCAGTATTTT. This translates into CASSLLTDTQYF.